The clone carrying this TCR beta chain showed up many times. Its antigen is still unknown. Certain patients were not enrolled. These were patients with other autoimmune diseases, uncontrolled infections, pregnancy or lactation. Orbital computed tomography and thyroid ultrasound, along with TRAb, serum thyroxine and clinical symptoms, underpinned diagnosis. The source of the sample is a study of Graves' ophthalmopathy and Graves' hyperthyroidism. Overall study results and limits: Appearing in blood as well were most expanded thyroid clonotypes above 0.001 frequency. The model predicted ophthalmopathy progression with 60% to 71% sensitivity and around 72% specificity.

The CDR3 sequence is 14 residues long. CDR1 and CDR2 from the germline V gene are SGHTA and FQGNSA. Trimming took off 5 bases at V and 5 bases at J, with 16 bases between the two ends. CDR3 regions of TCR beta were amplified from RNA transcripts. First-round RT-PCR used HTBI primers; second-round multiplex PCR followed. TCRdb reprocessed the multiplex PCR reads with MiXCR, giving one entry per CDR3 protein. Altogether hundreds of thousands of distinct CDR3 sequences are present, 20% to 25% being singletons, with the ten largest covering approximately 39%. The sample was peripheral blood. This sequence joins TRBV7-2 and TRBJ2-7; perhaps TRBD2 as D (6 bases). This receptor was identified in a woman between 50 and 59 years old with Graves' ophthalmopathy. The CDR3 region is CASSNLGGMDEQYF. The CDR3 DNA sequence: TGTGCCAGCAGCAACTTAGGAGGGATGGACGAGCAGTACTTC. The whole variable domain, filled in from reference TRBV7-2 and TRBJ2-7, reads GAGVSQSPSNKVTEKGKDVELRCDPISGHTALYWYRQSLGQGLEFLIYFQGNSAPDKSGLPSDRFSAERTGGSVSTLTIQRTQQEDSAVYLCASSNLGGMDEQYFGPGTRLTVT.